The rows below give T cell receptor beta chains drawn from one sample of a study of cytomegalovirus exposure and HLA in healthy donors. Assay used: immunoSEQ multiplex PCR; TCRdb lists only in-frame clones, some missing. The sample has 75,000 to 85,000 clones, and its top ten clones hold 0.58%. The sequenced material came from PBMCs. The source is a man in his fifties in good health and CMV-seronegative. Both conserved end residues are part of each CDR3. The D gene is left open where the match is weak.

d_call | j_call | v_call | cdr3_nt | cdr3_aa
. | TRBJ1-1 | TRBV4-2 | TGTGCCAGCAGCCAAGTGTCGAATTGGCTGGCCAGTGAAGCTTTCTTT | CASSQVSNWLASEAFF
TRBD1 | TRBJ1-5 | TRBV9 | TGTGCCAGCAGCAAGACAGGGATAAGCAATCAGCCCCAGCATTTT | CASSKTGISNQPQHF
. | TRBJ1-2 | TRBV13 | TGTGCCAGCAGCCGCGGGGTTAACTATGGCTACACCTTC | CASSRGVNYGYTF
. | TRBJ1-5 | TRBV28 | TGTGCCAGCAGTTTAGGAGGGCAGCCCCAGCATTTT | CASSLGGQPQHF
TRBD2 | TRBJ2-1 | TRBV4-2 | TGTGCCAGCAGCCAAGACGGGGGGACCTCCTACAATGAGCAGTTCTTC | CASSQDGGTSYNEQFF
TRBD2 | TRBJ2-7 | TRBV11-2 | TGTGCCAGCAGGCCCTCGGGGGGGGTCGCCTACGAGCAGTACTTC | CASRPSGGVAYEQYF
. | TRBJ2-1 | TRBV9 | TGTGCCAGCAGCGTAGAAGCAGGGCGGAGATACAATGAGCAGTTCTTC | CASSVEAGRRYNEQFF
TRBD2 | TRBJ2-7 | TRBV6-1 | TGTGCCAGCATTCCACGGACTAGCGGGCACTACGAGCAGTACTTC | CASIPRTSGHYEQYF
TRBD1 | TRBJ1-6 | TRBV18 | TGTGCCAGCTCACCGACGACAGGGGGCGGCTCACCCCTCCACTTT | CASSPTTGGGSPLHF
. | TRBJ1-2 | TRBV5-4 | TGTGCCAGCAGCTCATACGGAGCTAACTATGGCTACACCTTC | CASSSYGANYGYTF
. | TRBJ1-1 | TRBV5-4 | TGTGCCAGCAGCTTGGTGGGCACGAACACTGAAGCTTTCTTT | CASSLVGTNTEAFF
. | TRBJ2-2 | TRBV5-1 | TGCGCCAGCAGCTTGTTAAGCGCCGGGGAGCTGTTTTTT | CASSLLSAGELFF
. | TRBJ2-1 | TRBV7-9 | TGTGCCAGCCAAACAGCCGGAAATGAGCAGTTCTTC | CASQTAGNEQFF
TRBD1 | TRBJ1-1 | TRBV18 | TGTGCCAGCTCACCACGAGACAGGGGTGGGACTGAAGCTTTCTTT | CASSPRDRGGTEAFF
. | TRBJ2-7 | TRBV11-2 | TGTGCCAGCAGCTTAGCGTTGGGCGACCTAAGCTCCTACGAGCAGTACTTC | CASSLALGDLSSYEQYF
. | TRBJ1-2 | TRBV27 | TGTGCCAGCAGTTTATCGACCAGGGGTTATGGCTACACCTTC | CASSLSTRGYGYTF
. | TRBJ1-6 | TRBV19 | TGTGCCAGTAGCCCTTTAACAGGGCCCGTATCACCCCTCCACTTT | CASSPLTGPVSPLHF
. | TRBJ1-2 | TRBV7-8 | TGTGCCAGCAGCCTCCGGGACTCTACTAACTATGGCTACACCTTC | CASSLRDSTNYGYTF
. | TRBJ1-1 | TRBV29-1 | TGCAGCGTTTCCTCCCGGGACCGGGGGGACACTGAAGCTTTCTTT | CSVSSRDRGDTEAFF
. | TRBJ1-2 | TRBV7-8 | TGTGCCAGCAGCCCAGGAGGTTTAGGTGGAGGTGGCTACACCTTC | CASSPGGLGGGGYTF
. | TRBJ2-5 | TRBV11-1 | TGTGCCAGCAGCCTTGGGACAAATCAAGAGACCCAGTACTTC | CASSLGTNQETQYF
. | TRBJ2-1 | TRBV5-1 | TGCGCCAGCAGCTTGGCCGGTGGCGGGACCTCCTACAATGAGCAGTTCTTC | CASSLAGGGTSYNEQFF
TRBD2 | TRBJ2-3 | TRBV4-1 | TGCGCCAGCAGCCAGAGCGGGGGAGATACGCAGTATTTT | CASSQSGGDTQYF
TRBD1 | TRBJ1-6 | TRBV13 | TGTGCCAGCAGCCACGGACAGGCGGTAAACTCACCCCTCCACTTT | CASSHGQAVNSPLHF
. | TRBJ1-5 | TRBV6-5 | TGTGCCAGCAGTGAAGTGCGTAGCAATCAGCCCCAGCATTTT | CASSEVRSNQPQHF
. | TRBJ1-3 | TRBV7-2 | TGTGCCAGCAGTTTATCCGGGGGCTCTGGAAACACCATATATTTT | CASSLSGGSGNTIYF
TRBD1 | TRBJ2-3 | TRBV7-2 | TGTGCCAGCAGCTTAATGTTTCCTAGGGGACAGGGGGCAAAAGATACGCAGTATTTT | CASSLMFPRGQGAKDTQYF
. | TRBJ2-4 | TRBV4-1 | TGCGCCAGCAGCCAAGGTCCTCTTTGGCTAGCCAAAAACATTCAGTACTTC | CASSQGPLWLAKNIQYF
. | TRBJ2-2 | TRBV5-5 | TGTGCCAGCAGCTTTCGCGGGGTCAAGGACGTTGACGGGGAGCTGTTTTTT | CASSFRGVKDVDGELFF
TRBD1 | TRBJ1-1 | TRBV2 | TGTGCCAGCAGTGAAGAAGGGGGCAATACAGCTTTCTTT | CASSEEGGNTAFF
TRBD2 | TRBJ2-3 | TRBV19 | TGTGCCAGCACCTCTAGCGGGGGGGCGGGCACAGATACGCAGTATTTT | CASTSSGGAGTDTQYF
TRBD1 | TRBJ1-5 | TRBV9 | TGTGCCAGCAGCGCAGGGACAGGCGAGAATCAGCCCCAGCATTTT | CASSAGTGENQPQHF
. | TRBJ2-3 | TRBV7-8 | TGTGCCAGCAGCTTAGGAGCGCCCACTAGCACAGATACGCAGTATTTT | CASSLGAPTSTDTQYF
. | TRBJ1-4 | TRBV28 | TGTGCCAGCAGTCGAGGGAGGGTTGAAAAACTGTTTTTT | CASSRGRVEKLFF
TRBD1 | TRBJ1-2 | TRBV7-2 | TGTGCCAGCAGCTTAGCGGACAGGGTCTATGGCTACACCTTC | CASSLADRVYGYTF
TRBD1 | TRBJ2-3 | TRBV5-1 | TGCGCCAGCAGCTTGGGGTACAGGACAGGGGGCGAAGTAGATACGCAGTATTTT | CASSLGYRTGGEVDTQYF
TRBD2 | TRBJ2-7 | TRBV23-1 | TGCGCCAGCAGTCAGACGGGAGCGGGGGGGCCCTACTCCTACGAGCAGTACTTC | CASSQTGAGGPYSYEQYF
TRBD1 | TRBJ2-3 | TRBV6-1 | TGTGCCAGCAGTGGTTGGACAGGTAGCACAGATACGCAGTATTTT | CASSGWTGSTDTQYF
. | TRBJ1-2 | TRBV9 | TGTGCCAGCAGCGTAGGGGCGGGGGGCCCCAGCTATGGCTACACCTTC | CASSVGAGGPSYGYTF
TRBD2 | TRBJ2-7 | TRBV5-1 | TGCGCCAGCACAGGAAGGGGCGCGGGGGGCGAGCAGTACTTC | CASTGRGAGGEQYF
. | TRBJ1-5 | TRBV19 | TGTGCCAGTAGTATTGGGACAATTAGCAATCAGCCCCAGCATTTT | CASSIGTISNQPQHF
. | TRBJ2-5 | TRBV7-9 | TGTGCCAGCAGGAACGGGGTCCAAGAGACCCAGTACTTC | CASRNGVQETQYF
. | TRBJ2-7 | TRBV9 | TGTGCCAGCAGCGTGGGGGACACCAACTACGAGCAGTACTTC | CASSVGDTNYEQYF
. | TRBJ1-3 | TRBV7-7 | TGTGCTAGCAGCCCAAACCTCGGGGGGGCAGACTCTGGAAACACCATATATTTT | CASSPNLGGADSGNTIYF
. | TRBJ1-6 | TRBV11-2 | TGTGCCAGCAGCTCGATCGGACGTACAGGGAACGTCTATAATTCACCCCTCCACTTT | CASSSIGRTGNVYNSPLHF
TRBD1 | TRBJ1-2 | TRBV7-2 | TGTGCCAGCAGCCCCAGGGACAGTAGGGGGTATGGCTACACCTTC | CASSPRDSRGYGYTF
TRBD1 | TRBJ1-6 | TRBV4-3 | TGCGCCAGCAGCCACGGGGTTAAACAGGGGTCGGGTTCACCCCTCCACTTT | CASSHGVKQGSGSPLHF
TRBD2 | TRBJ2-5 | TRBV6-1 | TGTGCCAGCATCGGACTAGCGACCCAAGAGACCCAGTACTTC | CASIGLATQETQYF
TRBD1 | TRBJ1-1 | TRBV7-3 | TGTGCCAGCAGCCGGGACAGGGAGGCTGAAGCTTTCTTT | CASSRDREAEAFF
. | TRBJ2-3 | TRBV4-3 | TGCGCCAGCAGCCAAGATCTAGATAGCGGAGGCACAGATACGCAGTATTTT | CASSQDLDSGGTDTQYF